Shown below are 15 T cell receptor beta chains from a single sample sequenced in a study of cytomegalovirus exposure and HLA in healthy donors. In the PCR, 60 Vbeta and 13 Jbeta primers were used. The table came from immunoSEQ multiplex PCR; TCRdb's copy has only in-frame clones and leaves some out. The repertoire holds some 200,000 clones, with 70% to 80% as singletons. What was sequenced was PBMCs. The receptors derive from a middle-aged man in good health and CMV-seronegative.

The gene calls are TRBV5-4 and TRBJ2-1; 11 bases map to TRBD2. Unmatched junction bases numbered 14, after V lost 4 bases and J lost 14 bases. There are 15 residues in the CDR3. Germline V gene data show CDR1 as SGHNT and CDR2 as YYREEE (reference sequence). In DNA, the CDR3 is TGTGCCAGCAGCCCCCCGGGACTAGCGGAGGAGGTGGAGTTCTTC. Its protein product is CASSPPGLAEEVEFF.

The chain links TRBV6-5 to TRBJ2-7; 8 bases align to TRBD2. V lost 6 bases, J lost 2 bases, and 9 bases stayed unmatched. From germline, CDR1 is MNHEY and CDR2 SVGAGI. This CDR3 has 15 residues. CDR3 sequence: CASRPSGTRTYEQYF. The CDR3 DNA sequence: TGTGCCAGCAGACCGTCCGGGACTAGGACCTACGAGCAGTACTTC.

This sequence joins TRBV2 and TRBJ2-1; TRBD2 agrees at 14 bases. V gave up 8 bases and J gave up 8 bases; unmatched junction bases: 8. CDR3 length equals 15 residues. Per the germline V gene, CDR1 is SNHLY and CDR2 is FYNNEI. CDR3: CASWGLAGEGDEQFF. The CDR3 DNA reads as TGTGCCAGCTGGGGACTAGCGGGAGAGGGCGATGAGCAGTTCTTC.

V and J are TRBV4-1 and TRBJ2-3; 9 nucleotides line up with TRBD1. Unmatched junction bases numbered 2, after V lost 4 bases and J lost 0 bases. Looked up from germline, CDR1 is MGHRA and CDR2 is YSYEKL. This CDR3 spans 15 amino acids. The CDR3 sequence is CASSLGQGSTDTQYF. The CDR3 DNA follows: TGCGCCAGCAGCCTTGGACAGGGGAGCACAGATACGCAGTATTTT.

The chain uses TRBV5-1 and TRBJ2-5, with D possibly being TRBD2 (5 bases). Trimming took 1 base from V and 5 from J, leaving 15 bases between them. There are 15 residues in the CDR3. CDR1 is SGHRS, CDR2 YFSETQ, per germline. The chain's CDR3 is CASSLRFIRGETQYF. The CDR3 DNA reads as TGCGCCAGCAGCTTGCGGTTTATCCGAGGGGAGACCCAGTACTTC.

For this clone: One end of the junction fails to match germline, which may point to a read error. The V call is TRBV7-9, the J call TRBJ2-5, with 7 bases that match TRBD2. Per the germline V gene, CDR1 is SEHNR and CDR2 is FQNEAQ (reference sequence). The CDR3 has 15 residues. CDR3 loop: CSSSLVSGLQETQYF. The DNA of the CDR3 is TGTTCCAGCAGCTTAGTATCGGGACTACAAGAGACCCAGTACTTC. Using reference TRBV7-9 and TRBJ2-5 for the parts outside the CDR3, the full variable domain is DTGVSQNPRHKITKRGQNVTFRCDPISEHNRLYWYRQTLGQGPEFLTYFQNEAQLEKSRLLSDRFSAERPKGSFSTLEIQRTEQGDSAMYLCSSSLVSGLQETQYFGPGTRLLVL.

The gene calls are TRBV5-4 and TRBJ1-5; D is ambiguous. The ends were cut back, 3 bases at V and 9 bases at J, with 10 bases in the middle. Per the germline V gene, CDR1 is SGHNT and CDR2 is YYREEE (reference sequence). CDR3 length equals 12 residues. CDR3 region: CASSSPTGPQHF. The CDR3 DNA reads as TGTGCCAGCAGCTCTCCGACTGGGCCCCAGCATTTT.

This clone was counted a few times. This sequence joins TRBV5-1 and TRBJ1-5, with 7 bases that match TRBD1. The ends lost 4 bases at V and 1 base at J; junction bases unmatched: 5. Germline V gene sequence: CDR1 SGHRS, CDR2 YFSETQ. The CDR3 spans 15 residues. The CDR3 sequence is CASSPSGGSNQPQHF. The DNA for the CDR3 is TGCGCCAGCAGCCCCTCAGGGGGGAGCAATCAGCCCCAGCATTTT.

This clone was detected only once. The V call is TRBV18, the J call TRBJ1-2; 8 bases agree with TRBD1. Germline CDR1 reads KGHSH; CDR2 reads LQKENI. The CDR3 covers 14 residues. After removal of 3 bases from V and 5 bases from J, the junction contained 5 bases not matched to a gene. CDR3 loop: CASSPDRVGYGYTF. The CDR3 coding sequence is TGTGCCAGCTCACCGGACAGGGTGGGATATGGCTACACCTTC.

This CDR3 is CASSPPLAKNIQYF. The CDR3 bases are TGTGCCAGCAGCCCCCCCCTAGCCAAAAACATTCAGTACTTC. This chain uses TRBV7-2 with TRBJ2-4; D not resolved. V lost 5 bases, J lost 0 bases, and 8 bases lay in between. This CDR3 is 14 amino acids long. Germline CDR1 SGHTA, CDR2 FQGNSA.

This sequence joins TRBV9 and TRBJ2-7, with 7 bases that match TRBD2. CDR3 length: 14 residues. Unmatched junction bases numbered 7, after V lost 3 bases and J lost 4 bases. Germline V gene lookup returns CDR1 SGDLS and CDR2 YYNGEE. The CDR3 region is CASSEGLGSYEQYF. CDR3 DNA: TGTGCCAGCAGCGAAGGACTAGGGTCGTACGAGCAGTACTTC.

The rearrangement links TRBV11-3 to TRBJ2-3, with TRBD1 matching over 8 bases. The CDR3 is 15 amino acids. After removal of 5 bases from V and 1 base from J, the junction contained 5 bases not matched to a gene. From germline, CDR1 is SGHNT and CDR2 YENEEA. CDR3 sequence (DNA): TGTGCCAGCAGCCCCCGACAGGGGCGCACAGATACGCAGTATTTT. This translates into CASSPRQGRTDTQYF.

The chain carries TRBV5-1 and TRBJ1-6; D unclear. V was pared by 4 bases and J by 3 bases, with 17 bases between. In germline, CDR1 is SGHRS, CDR2 YFSETQ. The CDR3 totals 17 residues. CDR3 sequence: CASSRDPTRFYNSPLHF. As DNA, the CDR3 is TGCGCCAGCAGCCGGGATCCTACCAGATTCTATAATTCACCCCTCCACTTT.

The rearrangement uses TRBV2 and TRBJ1-2, with 9 bases that match TRBD1. The V gene end was trimmed by 6 bases and the J gene end by 3 bases; junction bases not matched to a gene: 14. The CDR3 contains 17 residues. Germline CDR1 and CDR2: SNHLY and FYNNEI. CDR3 sequence (DNA): TGTGCCAGCAGGAGCTCCGGGACAGGGCCAACTCACTATGGCTACACCTTC. Its translation: CASRSSGTGPTHYGYTF.

Worth noting for this clone: This CDR3 is also generated by other DNA sequences in the sample. This chain links TRBV11-2 with TRBJ2-7, with 11 bases identical to TRBD2. The CDR3 length is 16 residues. Per the germline V gene, CDR1 is SGHAT and CDR2 is FQNNGV. V gave up 1 base and J gave up 1 base; unmatched junction bases: 3. This CDR3 reads CASSLVGTSGSYEQYF. The CDR3 bases are TGTGCCAGCAGCTTAGTAGGGACTAGCGGATCCTACGAGCAGTACTTC. Drawing the rest from reference TRBV11-2 and TRBJ2-7, the complete variable domain is EAGVAQSPRYKIIEKRQSVAFWCNPISGHATLYWYQQILGQGPKLLIQFQNNGVVDDSQLPKDRFSAERLKGVDSTLKIQPAKLEDSAVYLCASSLVGTSGSYEQYFGPGTRLTVT.